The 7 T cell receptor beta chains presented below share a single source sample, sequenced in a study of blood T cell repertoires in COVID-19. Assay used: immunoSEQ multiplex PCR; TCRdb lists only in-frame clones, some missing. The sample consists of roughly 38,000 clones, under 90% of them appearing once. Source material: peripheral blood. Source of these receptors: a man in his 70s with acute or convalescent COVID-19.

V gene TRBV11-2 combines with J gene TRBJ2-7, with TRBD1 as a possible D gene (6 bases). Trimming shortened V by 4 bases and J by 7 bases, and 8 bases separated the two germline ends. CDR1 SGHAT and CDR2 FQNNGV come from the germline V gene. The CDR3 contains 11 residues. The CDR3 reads CASSSTGEQYF. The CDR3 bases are TGTGCCAGCAGCTCTACAGGGGAGCAGTACTTC.

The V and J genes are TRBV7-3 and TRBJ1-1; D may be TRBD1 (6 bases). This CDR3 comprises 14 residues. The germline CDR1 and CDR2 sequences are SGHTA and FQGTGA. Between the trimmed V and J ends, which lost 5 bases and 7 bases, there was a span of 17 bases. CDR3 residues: CASSPRGGPDEAFF. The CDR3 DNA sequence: TGTGCCAGCAGCCCCCGGGGGGGGCCGGATGAAGCTTTCTTT.

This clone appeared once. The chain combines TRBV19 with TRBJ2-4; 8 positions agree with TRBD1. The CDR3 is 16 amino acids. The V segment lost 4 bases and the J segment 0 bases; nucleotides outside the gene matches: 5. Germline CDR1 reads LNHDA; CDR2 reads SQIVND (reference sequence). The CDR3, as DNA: TGTGCCAGTAGTACGACAGGGGCCGTAGCCAAAAACATTCAGTACTTC. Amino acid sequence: CASSTTGAVAKNIQYF.

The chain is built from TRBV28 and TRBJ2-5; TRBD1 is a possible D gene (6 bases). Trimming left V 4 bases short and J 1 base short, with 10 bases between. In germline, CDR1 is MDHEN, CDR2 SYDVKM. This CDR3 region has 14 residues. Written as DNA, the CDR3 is TGTGCCAGCAGTTCACAGGGCTCCCAAGAGACCCAGTACTTC. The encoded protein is CASSSQGSQETQYF. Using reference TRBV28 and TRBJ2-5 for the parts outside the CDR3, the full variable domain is DVKVTQSSRYLVKRTGEKVFLECVQDMDHENMFWYRQDPGLGLRLIYFSYDVKMKEKGDIPEGYSVSREKKERFSLILESASTNQTSMYLCASSSQGSQETQYFGPGTRLLVL.

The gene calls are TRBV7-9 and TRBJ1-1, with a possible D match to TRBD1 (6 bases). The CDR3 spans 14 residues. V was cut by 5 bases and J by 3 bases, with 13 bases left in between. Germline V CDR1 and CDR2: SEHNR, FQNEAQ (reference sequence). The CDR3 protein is CASSPRQEYTEAFF. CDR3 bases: TGTGCCAGCAGCCCCCGACAGGAGTACACTGAAGCTTTCTTT. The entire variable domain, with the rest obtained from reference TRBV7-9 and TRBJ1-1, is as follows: DTGVSQNPRHKITKRGQNVTFRCDPISEHNRLYWYRQTLGQGPEFLTYFQNEAQLEKSRLLSDRFSAERPKGSFSTLEIQRTEQGDSAMYLCASSPRQEYTEAFFGQGTRLTVV.

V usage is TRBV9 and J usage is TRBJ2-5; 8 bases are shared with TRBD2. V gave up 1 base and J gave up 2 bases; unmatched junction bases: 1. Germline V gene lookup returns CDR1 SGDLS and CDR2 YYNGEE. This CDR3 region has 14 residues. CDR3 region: CASSVLAGQETQYF. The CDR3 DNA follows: TGTGCCAGCAGCGTACTAGCGGGTCAAGAGACCCAGTACTTC.

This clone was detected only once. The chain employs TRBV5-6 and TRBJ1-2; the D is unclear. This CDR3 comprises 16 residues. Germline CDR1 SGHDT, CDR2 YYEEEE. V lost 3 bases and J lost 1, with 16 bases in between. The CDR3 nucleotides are TGTGCCAGCAGCTCCGTACCTCGAGAGTTTAACTATGGCTACACCTTC. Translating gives CASSSVPREFNYGYTF.